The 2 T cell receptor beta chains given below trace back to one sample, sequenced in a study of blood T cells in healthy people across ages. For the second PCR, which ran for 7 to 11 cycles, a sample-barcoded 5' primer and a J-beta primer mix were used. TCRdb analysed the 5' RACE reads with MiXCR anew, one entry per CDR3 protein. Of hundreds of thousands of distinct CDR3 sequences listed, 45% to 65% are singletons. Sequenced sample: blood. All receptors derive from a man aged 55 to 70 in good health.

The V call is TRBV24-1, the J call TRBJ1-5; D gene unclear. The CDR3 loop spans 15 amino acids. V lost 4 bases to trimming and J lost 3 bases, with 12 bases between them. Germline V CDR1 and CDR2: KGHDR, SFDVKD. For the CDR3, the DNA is TGTGCCACCAGTGACCCCCCGCCGAACAATCAGCCCCAGCATTTT. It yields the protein CATSDPPPNNQPQHF.

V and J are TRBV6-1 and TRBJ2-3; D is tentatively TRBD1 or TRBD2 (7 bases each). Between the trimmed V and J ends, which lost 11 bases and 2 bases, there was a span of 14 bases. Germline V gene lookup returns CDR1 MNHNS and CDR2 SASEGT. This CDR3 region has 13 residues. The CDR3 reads CAEGGGDTDTQYF. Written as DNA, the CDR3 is TGTGCCGAGGGAGGGGGCGACACAGATACGCAGTATTTT.